This TCR beta chain came from a study of shared clonotypes between healthy human individuals. Overall study results and limits: The diversity represented, both genetic and in exposure history, was limited by few donors. Only blood was sampled, and tissue TCR repertoires likely differ from blood ones.

Clones were read by immunoSEQ multiplex PCR, and TCRdb kept only the in-frame ones, dropping some. Here the sample spans about 770,000 clones, around 77% being singletons. V lost 1 base to trimming and J lost 7 bases; unmatched junction nucleotides: 4. Germline CDR1 is SNHLY and CDR2 is FYNNEI. The CDR3 extends over 15 amino acids. This clone appeared a few times. Its antigen is not identified. J is TRBJ2-1 and V is TRBV2; 10 bases line up with TRBD1. The sequence was obtained from a woman aged 30 to 39 in good health. Sequencing input: memory CD4+ T cells sorted from blood. Subset denoted: CD45RA-negative fraction. The CDR3 region is CASSEEGQGQNEQFF. In DNA, the CDR3 is TGTGCCAGCAGTGAAGAGGGACAGGGGCAGAATGAGCAGTTCTTC.